Listed here is a single T cell receptor (beta chain). No antigen is known for it. This specimen belongs to a study of graft-versus-host responses after intestinal transplantation. Across the study: Anti-thymocyte globulin induction, then tacrolimus and steroids for about 3 years, went to all recipients. Study-wide points: Early post-transplant declines in HvG were associated with peak levels of circulating GvH clones.

V lost 2 bases and J lost 1, with 10 bases in between. Germline V gives CDR1 GTSNPN, CDR2 SVGIG (reference sequence). The CDR3 length is 14 residues. Repertoires were generated with immunoSEQ multiplex PCR, while TCRdb's copy carries only in-frame clones and drops some. Of some 97,000 clones listed, more than 85% are singletons. The TCR was taken from a human donor who was the organ donor for an intestinal transplant. This chain joins TRBV30 and TRBJ2-3; D is uncertain. Sample: unstimulated CD4+ T cells sorted from spleen or lymph node cells, taken before transplant. CDR3: CAWSKKEGTDTQYF. In DNA form, the CDR3 reads TGTGCCTGGAGTAAGAAAGAGGGCACAGATACGCAGTATTTT.